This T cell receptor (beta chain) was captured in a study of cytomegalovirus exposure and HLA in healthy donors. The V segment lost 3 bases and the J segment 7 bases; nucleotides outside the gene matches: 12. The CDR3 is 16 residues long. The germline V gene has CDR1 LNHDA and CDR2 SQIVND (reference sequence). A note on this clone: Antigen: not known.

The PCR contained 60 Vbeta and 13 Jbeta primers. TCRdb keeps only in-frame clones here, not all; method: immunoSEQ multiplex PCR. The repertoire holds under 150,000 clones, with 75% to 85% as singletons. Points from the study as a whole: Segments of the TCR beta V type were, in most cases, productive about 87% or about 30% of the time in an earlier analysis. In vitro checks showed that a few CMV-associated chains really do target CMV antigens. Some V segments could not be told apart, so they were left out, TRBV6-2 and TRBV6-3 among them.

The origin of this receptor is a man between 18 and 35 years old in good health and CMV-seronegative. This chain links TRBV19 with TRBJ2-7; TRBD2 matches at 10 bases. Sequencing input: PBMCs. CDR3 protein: CASSMGGASGRGEQYF. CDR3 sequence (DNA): TGTGCCAGTAGTATGGGCGGGGCTAGCGGGAGAGGGGAGCAGTACTTC.